The present T cell receptor (beta chain) was sequenced within a study of CD4+ T cells in melanoma. The germline gives CDR1 SGHKS, CDR2 YYEKEE (reference sequence). Trimming pared 0 bases from V and 4 bases from J, leaving 16 bases between. The CDR3 sequence is 16 residues long. Here immunoSEQ multiplex PCR was the method, and the copy in TCRdb shows in-frame clones only, minus some. The data contain thousands of clones, over 55% of them singletons. The receptor was isolated from a human donor with melanoma. The sequenced sample consisted of cells from a culture (not recorded whether cultured in vitro). V and J are TRBV5-5 and TRBJ1-2; unclear D gene. CDR3: CASSLAVSHARYGYTF. The CDR3 nucleotides read TGTGCCAGCAGCTTGGCGGTAAGTCACGCCCGCTATGGCTACACCTTC.